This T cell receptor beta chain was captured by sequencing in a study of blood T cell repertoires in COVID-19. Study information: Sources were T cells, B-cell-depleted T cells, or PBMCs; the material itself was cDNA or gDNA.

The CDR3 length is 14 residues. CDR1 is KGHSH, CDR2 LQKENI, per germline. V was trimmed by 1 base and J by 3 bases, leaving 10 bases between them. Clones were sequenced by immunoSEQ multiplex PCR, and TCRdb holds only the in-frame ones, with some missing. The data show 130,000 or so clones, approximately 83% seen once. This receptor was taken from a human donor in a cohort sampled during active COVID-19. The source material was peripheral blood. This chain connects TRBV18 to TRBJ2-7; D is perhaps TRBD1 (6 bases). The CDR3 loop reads CASSPLGRGYEQYF. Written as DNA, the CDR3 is TGTGCCAGCTCACCACTAGGCAGGGGCTACGAGCAGTACTTC.